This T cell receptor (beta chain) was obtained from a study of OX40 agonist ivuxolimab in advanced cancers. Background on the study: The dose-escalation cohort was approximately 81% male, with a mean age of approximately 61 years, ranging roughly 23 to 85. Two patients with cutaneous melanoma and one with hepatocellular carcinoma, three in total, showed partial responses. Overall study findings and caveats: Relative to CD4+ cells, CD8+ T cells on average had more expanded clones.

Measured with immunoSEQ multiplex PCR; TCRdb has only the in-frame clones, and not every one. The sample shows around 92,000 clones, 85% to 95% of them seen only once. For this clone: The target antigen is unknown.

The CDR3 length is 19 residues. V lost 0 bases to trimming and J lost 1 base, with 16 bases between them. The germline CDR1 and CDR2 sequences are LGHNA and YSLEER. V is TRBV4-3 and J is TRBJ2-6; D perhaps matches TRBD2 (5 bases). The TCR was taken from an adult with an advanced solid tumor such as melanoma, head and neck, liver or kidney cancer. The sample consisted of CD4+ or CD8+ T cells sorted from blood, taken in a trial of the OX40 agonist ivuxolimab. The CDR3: CASSQELDDTRSGANVLTF. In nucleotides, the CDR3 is TGCGCCAGCAGCCAAGAGCTTGACGATACTAGGTCTGGGGCCAACGTCCTGACTTTC.